This entry lists 28 T cell receptor beta chains sequenced from one sample in a study of blood T cell repertoires in COVID-19. This table comes from immunoSEQ multiplex PCR, and its TCRdb copy is limited to in-frame clones, with some not included. Of 200,000 to 300,000 clones listed, under 85% are singletons. The sample taken for sequencing was peripheral blood. The receptors were sampled from a human donor in a cohort sampled during active COVID-19.

The V and J genes are TRBV6-1 and TRBJ1-1, with TRBD1 identical over 7 bases. Germline V CDR1 and CDR2: MNHNS, SASEGT. Unmatched junction bases numbered 5, after V lost 3 bases and J lost 4 bases. The length of the CDR3 is 14 residues. Here the CDR3 DNA reads TGTGCCAGCAGTGAGAGGGGGCGAGTCACTGAAGCTTTCTTT. Amino acid sequence: CASSERGRVTEAFF.

The chain combines TRBV28 with TRBJ2-1; 9 nucleotides match TRBD2. V gave up 6 bases and J gave up 9 bases; unmatched junction bases: 3. The length of the CDR3 is 12 residues. The germline V gene has CDR1 MDHEN and CDR2 SYDVKM. Written as DNA, the CDR3 is TGTGCCAGCAGCTTTAGCGGGAGTGAGCAGTTCTTC. Its translation: CASSFSGSEQFF.

The chain links TRBV3-1 (or the pseudogene TRBV3-2) to TRBJ2-5; D not certain. The germline V and J ends were trimmed by 0 bases and 4 bases, with 6 bases remaining between them. The V gene's germline CDR1 is LGHDT and CDR2 YNNKEL (reference sequence). CDR3 length equals 13 residues. As DNA, the CDR3 is TGTGCCAGCAGCCAAGATCCAGGAGAGACCCAGTACTTC. The encoded protein is CASSQDPGETQYF.

The gene calls are TRBV30 and TRBJ2-2, with 9 bases fitting TRBD1. V lost 2 bases and J lost 5; bases outside the gene matches: 24. Germline CDR1 reads GTSNPN; CDR2 reads SVGIG (reference sequence). The CDR3 sequence is 21 residues long. The CDR3 region is CAWSIRGLTGGYSRRTGELFF. Here the CDR3 DNA reads TGTGCCTGGAGTATCAGGGGGCTGACAGGGGGATACTCGAGAAGGACCGGGGAGCTGTTTTTT.

The chain joins TRBV5-1 to TRBJ2-2; no clear D. The CDR3 loop spans 15 amino acids. V gave up 0 bases and J gave up 2 bases, with 8 bases separating them. Germline V gene sequence: CDR1 SGHRS, CDR2 YFSETQ. The chain's CDR3 is CASSLVSFNTGELFF. The CDR3 nucleotides are TGCGCCAGCAGCTTGGTCAGTTTTAACACCGGGGAGCTGTTTTTT.

This chain uses TRBV28 with TRBJ2-3; TRBD1 matches 7 bases. The CDR3 extends over 15 amino acids. Germline lookup yields CDR1 MDHEN and CDR2 SYDVKM. Trimming removed 9 bases from V and 1 base from J; junction bases left unmatched: 10. For the CDR3, the DNA is TGTGCCAGTTGGACAGGCCCCCGGGGCACAGATACGCAGTATTTT. Its protein is CASWTGPRGTDTQYF.

The chain carries TRBV6-5 and TRBJ1-2; D is ambiguous. V was trimmed by 6 bases and J by 2 bases, leaving 10 bases between them. Germline V CDR1 and CDR2: MNHEY, SVGAGI. The CDR3 consists of 13 residues. This CDR3 reads CASRPTSNYGYTF. In nucleotides, the CDR3 is TGTGCCAGCAGGCCGACTTCCAACTATGGCTACACCTTC.

This chain uses TRBV10-2 with TRBJ2-5; D perhaps matches TRBD1 (5 bases). V shed 8 bases and J shed 3 bases, with 19 bases lying between them. The CDR3 extends over 15 amino acids. Germline V gene data show CDR1 as WSHSY and CDR2 as SAAADI. CDR3: CASRPKGRLEETQYF. The CDR3 coding sequence is TGCGCCAGCCGACCTAAGGGGCGCCTCGAAGAGACCCAGTACTTC.

The J gene is TRBJ1-5, the V gene TRBV7-2; unclear D gene. CDR1 is SGHTA and CDR2 is FQGNSA in the germline V gene. CDR3 size: 14 residues. The V end lost 3 bases, the J end lost 4 bases, and 10 bases lay between the germline ends. This CDR3 is CASSFTSRNQPQHF. The CDR3 DNA reads as TGTGCCAGCAGCTTCACGTCGAGGAATCAGCCCCAGCATTTT.

The chain uses TRBV10-3 and TRBJ2-1; 7 nucleotides agree with TRBD2. CDR1 ENHRY and CDR2 SYGVKD come from the germline V gene. This CDR3 is built from 15 residues. Germline trimming cut 6 bases from V and 3 bases from J; bases unmatched to any gene: 8. Here the CDR3 reads CAIRSREVDYNEQFF. CDR3 sequence (DNA): TGTGCCATCAGGTCACGGGAGGTTGACTACAATGAGCAGTTCTTC.

The chain employs TRBV28 and TRBJ2-2; TRBD2 might be the D (7 bases). Germline CDR1 and CDR2: MDHEN and SYDVKM. The CDR3 extends over 16 amino acids. The V and J ends lost 4 bases and 1 base respectively, with 13 bases between them. As DNA, the CDR3 is TGTGCCAGCAGTTCTTGGGGAGGGGGGAACACCGGGGAGCTGTTTTTT. Its protein is CASSSWGGGNTGELFF.

This sequence joins TRBV6-5 and TRBJ2-7, with 9 bases that match TRBD1. This CDR3 contains 16 residues. The V and J ends lost 3 bases and 3 bases, in that order; junction bases with no gene match: 9. Per the germline V gene, CDR1 is MNHEY and CDR2 is SVGAGI. The CDR3 bases are TGTGCCAGCAGTTATTCCGGGACAGGGATGGGCTACGAGCAGTACTTC. Translation: CASSYSGTGMGYEQYF.

The chain combines TRBV3-1 (or the pseudogene TRBV3-2) with TRBJ1-3; D is ambiguous. V shed 3 bases and J shed 0 bases, with 3 bases lying between them. Germline V gene sequence: CDR1 LGHDT, CDR2 YNNKEL (reference sequence). The CDR3 spans 13 residues. CDR3 in DNA: TGTGCCAGCAGCCAGAGCTCTGGAAACACCATATATTTT. This codes for CASSQSSGNTIYF.

V is TRBV7-9 and J is TRBJ1-1; a possible D gene is TRBD1 (6 bases). V gave up 4 bases and J gave up 5 bases, with 17 bases separating them. The germline CDR1 and CDR2 sequences are SEHNR and FQNEAQ (reference sequence). The CDR3 runs 15 residues. The chain's CDR3 is CASSSMSGAGTEAFF. CDR3 DNA: TGTGCCAGCAGCTCTATGTCAGGGGCTGGGACTGAAGCTTTCTTT.

The chain carries TRBV3-1 (or the pseudogene TRBV3-2) and TRBJ2-5; D gene unclear. Trimming shortened V by 3 bases and J by 0 bases, and 14 bases separated the two germline ends. This CDR3 has 16 amino acids. Germline lookup yields CDR1 LGHDT and CDR2 YNNKEL (reference sequence). In DNA form, the CDR3 reads TGTGCCAGCAGCCATTCCCCTTTTGGCTACCAAGAGACCCAGTACTTC. Protein product: CASSHSPFGYQETQYF.

The CDR3 sequence is CASTRTPQETQYF. CDR3 nucleotides: TGTGCCAGCACCCGGACACCGCAAGAGACCCAGTACTTC. The chain is built from TRBV6-5 and TRBJ2-5; weak D call: TRBD1 (5 bases). V shed 7 bases and J shed 2 bases, with 11 bases lying between them. Germline V gene sequence: CDR1 MNHEY, CDR2 SVGAGI. This CDR3 has 13 residues.

This clone came up once. The gene calls are TRBV6-5 and TRBJ1-1; 9 positions agree with TRBD1. The CDR3 runs 14 residues. Germline V gene lookup returns CDR1 MNHEY and CDR2 SVGAGI. V trimming: 5 bases; J trimming: 7 bases; junction bases outside the gene matches: 8. The DNA of the CDR3 is TGTGCCAGCAGTACGGGACAGGGATCGGGTGAAGCTTTCTTT. This codes for CASSTGQGSGEAFF.

The V gene is TRBV5-1, the J gene TRBJ2-7; 9 positions agree with TRBD1. This CDR3 is 14 amino acids long. V dropped 8 bases and J dropped 5; count of bases not matched to a gene: 11. The germline CDR1 and CDR2 sequences are SGHRS and YFSETQ. The CDR3 loop is CASKIGQGYDEQYF. CDR3 coding DNA: TGCGCCAGTAAAATAGGACAGGGGTACGACGAGCAGTACTTC.

V usage is TRBV5-4 and J usage is TRBJ2-1; D gene unclear. Germline lookup yields CDR1 SGHNT and CDR2 YYREEE (reference sequence). CDR3 length: 15 amino acids. V lost 0 bases to trimming and J lost 3 bases, with 10 bases between them. CDR3 loop: CASSLAQEHYNEQFF. The CDR3 region has the DNA TGTGCCAGCAGCTTGGCTCAGGAACACTACAATGAGCAGTTCTTC.

This clone was counted once. The rearrangement uses TRBV7-2 and TRBJ2-7, with TRBD2 matching over 8 bases. Germline assignment: CDR1 SGHTA and CDR2 FQGNSA. The CDR3 contains 16 residues. Trimming took 6 bases from V and 0 from J; bases not matched to a gene: 10. CDR3 nucleotides: TGTGCCAGCAGGAATGACCCCGGGACTAGCTCCTACGAGCAGTACTTC. It yields the protein CASRNDPGTSSYEQYF. Combining the CDR3 with reference TRBV7-2 and TRBJ2-7 gives the whole variable domain GAGVSQSPSNKVTEKGKDVELRCDPISGHTALYWYRQSLGQGLEFLIYFQGNSAPDKSGLPSDRFSAERTGGSVSTLTIQRTQQEDSAVYLCASRNDPGTSSYEQYFGPGTRLTVT.

This chain connects TRBV5-1 to TRBJ1-3; D may be TRBD1 (6 bases). Between the trimmed V and J ends, which lost 5 bases and 0 bases, there was a span of 21 bases. Per germline, CDR1 SGHRS and CDR2 YFSETQ. The CDR3 is 18 amino acids. CDR3 amino acids: CASRVVGDTSFSGNTIYF. DNA for the CDR3: TGCGCCAGCAGAGTTGTTGGGGACACATCCTTCTCTGGAAACACCATATATTTT.

The gene calls are TRBV5-1 and TRBJ2-1; 8 positions match TRBD2. The V and J ends lost 1 base and 0 bases, in that order; junction bases with no gene match: 12. CDR3 length: 19 amino acids. Germline CDR1 is SGHRS and CDR2 is YFSETQ. DNA for the CDR3: TGCGCCAGCAGCTTGTTATTAGCGGGGTCCGCCCCCTCCTACAATGAGCAGTTCTTC. It codes for CASSLLLAGSAPSYNEQFF.

The genes are TRBV7-6 and TRBJ1-1; 9 nucleotides align to TRBD1. The CDR3 totals 16 residues. Germline CDR1 is SGHVS and CDR2 is FNYEAQ. V gave up 6 bases and J gave up 5 bases; unmatched junction bases: 13. The CDR3: CASSLLRDRVGTEAFF. The CDR3 DNA reads as TGTGCCAGCAGTTTGCTCCGGGACAGGGTAGGGACTGAAGCTTTCTTT.

This rearrangement joins TRBV5-1 to TRBJ2-1; the D gene is possibly TRBD2 (6 bases). The germline V gene has CDR1 SGHRS and CDR2 YFSETQ. The CDR3 loop spans 16 amino acids. Trimming took 4 bases from V and 0 from J, leaving 14 bases between them. DNA for the CDR3: TGCGCCAGCAGCCCTCGGGACTCCCGCTCCTACAATGAGCAGTTCTTC. Encoded protein: CASSPRDSRSYNEQFF.

The chain uses TRBV10-3 and TRBJ1-2; tentative D call: TRBD1 (6 bases). The germline CDR1 and CDR2 sequences are ENHRY and SYGVKD. The V end lost 7 bases, the J end lost 2 bases, and 11 bases lay between the germline ends. The CDR3 has 13 amino acids. CDR3 sequence: CAITPGQNYGYTF. CDR3 bases: TGTGCCATCACCCCGGGACAAAACTATGGCTACACCTTC.

J is TRBJ2-7 and V is TRBV7-6, with TRBD2 as a possible D gene (5 bases). This CDR3 has 13 residues. The V end was cut by 0 bases, the J end by 2 bases, with 5 bases between. Looked up from germline, CDR1 is SGHVS and CDR2 is FNYEAQ. This CDR3 reads CASSLAGAYEQYF. The CDR3 DNA is TGTGCCAGCAGCTTAGCGGGAGCCTACGAGCAGTACTTC.

The V and J genes are TRBV27 and TRBJ2-7, with 10 bases matching TRBD1. From germline, CDR1 is MNHEY and CDR2 SMNVEV (reference sequence). V lost 5 bases to trimming and J lost 3 bases; unmatched junction nucleotides: 13. The CDR3 is 17 amino acids. CDR3 DNA sequence: TGTGCCAGCAGTGCAAGACAGGGGGCGGCTTTCTTCTACGAGCAGTACTTC. Translation gives CASSARQGAAFFYEQYF.

V gene TRBV5-1 combines with J gene TRBJ2-3; 12 bases are shared with TRBD2. Germline CDR1 reads SGHRS; CDR2 reads YFSETQ. The CDR3 is 16 amino acids. V was clipped by 0 bases and J by 6 bases; unmatched bases: 5. This CDR3 reads CASSLGTSGALDTQYF. The CDR3 DNA is TGCGCCAGCAGCTTGGGGACTAGCGGGGCGTTGGATACGCAGTATTTT. The complete variable domain, with remaining parts taken from reference TRBV5-1 and TRBJ2-3, reads KAGVTQTPRYLIKTRGQQVTLSCSPISGHRSVSWYQQTPGQGLQFLFEYFSETQRNKGNFPGRFSGRQFSNSRSEMNVSTLELGDSALYLCASSLGTSGALDTQYFGPGTRLTVL.